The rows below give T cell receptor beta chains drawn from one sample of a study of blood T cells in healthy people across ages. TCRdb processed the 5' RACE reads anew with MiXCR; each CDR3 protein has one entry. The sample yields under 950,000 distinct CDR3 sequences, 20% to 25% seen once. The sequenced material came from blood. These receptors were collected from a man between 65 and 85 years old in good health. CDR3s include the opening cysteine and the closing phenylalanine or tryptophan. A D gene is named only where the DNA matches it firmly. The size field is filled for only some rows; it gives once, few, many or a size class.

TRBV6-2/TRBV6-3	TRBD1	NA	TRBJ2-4	CASRKQGAVQYF	TGTGCCAGCAGAAAACAGGGGGCGGTTCAGTACTTC
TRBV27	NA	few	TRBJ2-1	CAGSLEGVNEQFF	TGTGCCGGCAGTTTAGAGGGTGTAAATGAGCAGTTCTTC
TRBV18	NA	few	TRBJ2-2	CASSPQLPRGTGELFF	TGTGCCAGCTCACCACAGTTACCTCGGGGGACCGGGGAGCTGTTTTTT
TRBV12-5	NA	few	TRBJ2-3	CASGFADTQYF	TGTGCTAGTGGTTTCGCAGATACGCAGTATTTT
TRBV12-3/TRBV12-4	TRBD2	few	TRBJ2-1	CASSRSGGAVYEQFF	TGTGCCAGCAGTCGTAGCGGGGGGGCCGTCTATGAGCAGTTCTTC
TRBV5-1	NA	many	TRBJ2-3	CASSLVAGSTDTQYF	TGCGCCAGCAGCTTGGTAGCAGGGAGCACAGATACGCAGTATTTT
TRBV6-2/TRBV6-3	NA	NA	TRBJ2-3	CASRALGHDTQYF	TGTGCCAGCAGAGCCCTAGGACACGATACGCAGTATTTT
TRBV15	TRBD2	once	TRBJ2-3	CATSRGWTSGPTASADTQYF	TGTGCCACCAGCAGAGGTTGGACTAGCGGGCCCACCGCTTCCGCAGATACGCAGTATTTT
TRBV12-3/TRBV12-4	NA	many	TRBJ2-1	CASSFGTRVNNEQFF	TGTGCCAGCAGTTTTGGTACTAGAGTGAACAATGAGCAGTTCTTC
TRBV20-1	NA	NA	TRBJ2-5	CSARLPGETQYF	TGCAGTGCTAGACTCCCTGGGGAGACCCAGTACTTC
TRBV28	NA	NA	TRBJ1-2	CASSRGLGVSGYTF	TGTGCCAGCAGTAGGGGACTAGGGGTTAGTGGCTACACCTTC